This TCR beta chain was sequenced for a study of T cell responses to AZD1222 COVID-19 vaccine. Study findings and constraints: At baseline, seropositivity was found in only a handful of AZD1222 recipients. Regions 160-218 and 743-854 held dominance among vaccine-associated CD4 TCRs, which spanned spike. A mostly white British donor set with more females was recruited, and clonal diversity was possibly underestimated.

The junction had 2 bases not matched to a gene; V was cut back by 3 bases and J by 2 bases. Germline-derived CDR1 and CDR2 are SEHNR and FQNEAQ (reference sequence). This CDR3 is built from 14 residues. Profiling relied on immunoSEQ multiplex PCR, and the TCRdb table lists in-frame clones only, not all of them. The sample lists roughly 190,000 clones, about 92% occurring once. About this clone: The antigen remains unidentified.

The sample here was peripheral blood, taken 28 days after the second dose of the MenACWY control vaccine. This sequence was found in an adult who received the MenACWY meningococcal vaccine as a control. The chain links TRBV7-9 to TRBJ1-1; 8 bases align to TRBD1. The CDR3 coding sequence is TGTGCCAGCAGCTTCGGGACAGGCAACACTGAAGCTTTCTTT. Protein: CASSFGTGNTEAFF.